This T cell receptor beta chain was recovered during a study of tumour-infiltrating T cells in Burkitt lymphoma. Study-wide background: Survival, overall and progression-free, tracked with productive clonality.

Clones were read by immunoSEQ multiplex PCR, and TCRdb kept only the in-frame ones, dropping some. The data show roughly 1,500 clones, 90% to 95% seen once. V lost 3 bases to trimming and J lost 6 bases, with 11 bases between them. From germline, CDR1 is SGHTA and CDR2 FQGTGA. This CDR3 is built from 14 residues. The sample comprised tumor tissue. V usage is TRBV7-3 and J usage is TRBJ2-2; the D is unclear. This TCR derives from a human donor with diffuse large B-cell lymphoma. CDR3 loop: CASSFSPTPGELFF. The CDR3 nucleotides read TGTGCCAGCAGCTTCTCCCCGACCCCCGGGGAGCTGTTTTTT.